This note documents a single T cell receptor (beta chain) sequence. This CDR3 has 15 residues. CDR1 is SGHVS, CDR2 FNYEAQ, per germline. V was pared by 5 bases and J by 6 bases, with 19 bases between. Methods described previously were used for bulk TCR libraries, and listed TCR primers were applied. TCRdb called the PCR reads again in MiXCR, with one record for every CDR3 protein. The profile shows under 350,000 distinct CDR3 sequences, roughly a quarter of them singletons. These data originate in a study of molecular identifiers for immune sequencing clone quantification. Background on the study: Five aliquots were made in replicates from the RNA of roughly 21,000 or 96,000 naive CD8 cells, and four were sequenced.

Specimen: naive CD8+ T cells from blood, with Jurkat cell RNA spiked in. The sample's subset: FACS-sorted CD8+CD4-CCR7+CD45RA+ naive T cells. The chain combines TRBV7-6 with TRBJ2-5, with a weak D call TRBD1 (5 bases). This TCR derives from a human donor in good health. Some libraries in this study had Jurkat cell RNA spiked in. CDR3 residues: CASSTTRDMGKTQYF. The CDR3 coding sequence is TGTGCCAGCAGCACAACCAGGGATATGGGGAAGACCCAGTACTTC. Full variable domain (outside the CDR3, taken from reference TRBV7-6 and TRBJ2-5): GAGVSQSPRYKVTKRGQDVALRCDPISGHVSLYWYRQALGQGPEFLTYFNYEAQQDKSGLPNDRFSAERPEGSISTLTIQRTEQRDSAMYRCASSTTRDMGKTQYFGPGTRLLVL.